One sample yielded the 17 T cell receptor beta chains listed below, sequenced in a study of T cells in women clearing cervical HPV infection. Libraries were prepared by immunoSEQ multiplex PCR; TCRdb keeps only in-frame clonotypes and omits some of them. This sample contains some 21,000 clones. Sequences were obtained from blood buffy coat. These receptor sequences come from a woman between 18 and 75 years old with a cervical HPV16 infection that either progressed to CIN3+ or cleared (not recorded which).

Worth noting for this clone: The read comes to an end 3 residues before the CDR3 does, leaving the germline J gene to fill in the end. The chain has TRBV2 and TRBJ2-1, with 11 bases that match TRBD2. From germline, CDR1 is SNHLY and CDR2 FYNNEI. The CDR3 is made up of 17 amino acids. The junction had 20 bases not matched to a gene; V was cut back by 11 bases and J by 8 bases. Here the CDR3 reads CAGTNPGLAGLDDEQFF. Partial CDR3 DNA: TGTGCCGGCACAAACCCCGGACTAGCGGGTTTAGACGATGAG.

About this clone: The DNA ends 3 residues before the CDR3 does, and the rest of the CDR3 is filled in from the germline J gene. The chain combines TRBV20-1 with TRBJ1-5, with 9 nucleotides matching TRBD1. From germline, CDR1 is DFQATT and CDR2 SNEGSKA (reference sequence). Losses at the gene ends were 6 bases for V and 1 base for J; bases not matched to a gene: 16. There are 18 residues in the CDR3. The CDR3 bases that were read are TGCAGTGCCCTAGGTCCGGGACAGGGAGGCAAAAGCAATCAGCCC. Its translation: CSALGPGQGGKSNQP. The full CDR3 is CSALGPGQGGKSNQPQHF.

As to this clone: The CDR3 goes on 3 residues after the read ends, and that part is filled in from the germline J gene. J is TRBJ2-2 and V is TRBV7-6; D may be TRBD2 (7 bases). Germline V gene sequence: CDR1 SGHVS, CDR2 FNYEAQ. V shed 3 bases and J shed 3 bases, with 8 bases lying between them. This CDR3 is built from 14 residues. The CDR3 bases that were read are TGTGCCAGCAGCTTGGGGGGGCACACCGGGGAG. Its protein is CASSLGGHTGE. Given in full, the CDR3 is CASSLGGHTGELFF.

The chain's CDR3 is CSVADRGYGYTF. The part of the CDR3 DNA that was read is TGCAGCGTTGCCGACAGGGGCTATGGC. The genes are TRBV29-1 and TRBJ1-2; TRBD1 aligns across 8 bases. The read ends 3 residues before the CDR3 terminus; that terminus is restored from the germline J gene. The trim removed 4 bases at V and 4 bases at J, leaving 2 bases unmatched. Germline assignment: CDR1 SQVTM and CDR2 ANQGSEA. The CDR3 totals 12 residues.

The CDR3 protein is CASSLKLAAYNEQFF. Partial CDR3 DNA: TGTGCCAGCAGCTTGAAACTAGCGGCTTACAATGAG. V is TRBV5-6 and J is TRBJ2-1; 8 nucleotides align to TRBD2. The CDR3 end lies 3 residues beyond the end of the read and is filled in from the germline J gene. Trimming took 1 base from V and 4 from J; bases not matched to a gene: 4. The germline V gene has CDR1 SGHDT and CDR2 YYEEEE. The CDR3 spans 15 residues.

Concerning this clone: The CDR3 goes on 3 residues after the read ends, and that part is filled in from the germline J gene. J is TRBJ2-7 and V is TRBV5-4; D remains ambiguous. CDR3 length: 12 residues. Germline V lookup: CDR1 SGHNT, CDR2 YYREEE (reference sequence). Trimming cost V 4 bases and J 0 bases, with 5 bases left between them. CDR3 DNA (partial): TGTGCCAGCAGCACAACCTCCTACGAG. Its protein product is CASSTTSYE. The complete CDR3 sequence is CASSTTSYEQYF.

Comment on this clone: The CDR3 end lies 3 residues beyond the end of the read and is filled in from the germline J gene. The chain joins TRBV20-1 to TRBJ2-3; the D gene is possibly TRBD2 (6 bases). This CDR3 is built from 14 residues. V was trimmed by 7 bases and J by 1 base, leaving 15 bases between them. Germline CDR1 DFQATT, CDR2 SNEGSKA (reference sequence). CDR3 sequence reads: CSGYSSERTDTQYF. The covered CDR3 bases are TGCAGTGGCTATTCTAGCGAACGCACAGATACG.

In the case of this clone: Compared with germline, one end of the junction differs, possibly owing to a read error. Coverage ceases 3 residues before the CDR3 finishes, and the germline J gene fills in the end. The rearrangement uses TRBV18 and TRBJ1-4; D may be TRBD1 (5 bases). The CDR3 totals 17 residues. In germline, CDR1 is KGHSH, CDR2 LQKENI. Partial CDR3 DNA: TGTGCCAGCTCAACACCAACCTCGGGACTTGGGGCCAACGTA. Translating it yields CASSTPTSGLGANV. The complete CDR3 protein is CASSTPTSGLGANVLFF.

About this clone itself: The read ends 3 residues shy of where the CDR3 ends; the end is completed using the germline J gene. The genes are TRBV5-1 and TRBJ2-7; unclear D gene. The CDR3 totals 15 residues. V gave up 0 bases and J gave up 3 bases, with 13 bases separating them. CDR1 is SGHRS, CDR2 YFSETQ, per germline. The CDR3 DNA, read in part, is TGCGCCAGCAGCTTGGGTTACAGCTTGATCTACGAG. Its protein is CASSLGYSLIYE. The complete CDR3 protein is CASSLGYSLIYEQYF.

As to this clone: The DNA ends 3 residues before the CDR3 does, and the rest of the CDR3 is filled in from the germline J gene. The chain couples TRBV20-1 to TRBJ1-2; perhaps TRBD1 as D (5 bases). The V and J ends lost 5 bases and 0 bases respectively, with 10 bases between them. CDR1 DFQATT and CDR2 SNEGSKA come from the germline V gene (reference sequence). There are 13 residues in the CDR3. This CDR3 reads CSAVQQANYGYTF. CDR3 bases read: TGCAGTGCTGTTCAACAGGCTAACTATGGC.

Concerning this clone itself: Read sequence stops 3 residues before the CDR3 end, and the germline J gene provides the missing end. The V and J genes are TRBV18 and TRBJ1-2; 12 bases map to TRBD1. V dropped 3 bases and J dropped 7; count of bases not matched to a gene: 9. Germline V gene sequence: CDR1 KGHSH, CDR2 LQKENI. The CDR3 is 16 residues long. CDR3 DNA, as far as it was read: TGTGCCAGCTCACCTGACCTGGGACAGGGGGCCAGTGGC. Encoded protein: CASSPDLGQGASG. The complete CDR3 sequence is CASSPDLGQGASGYTF.

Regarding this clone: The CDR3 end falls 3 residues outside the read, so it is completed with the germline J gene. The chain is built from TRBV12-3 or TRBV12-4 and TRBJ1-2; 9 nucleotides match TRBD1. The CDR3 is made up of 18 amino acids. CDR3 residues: CASSAQFVGTGRTYDYTF. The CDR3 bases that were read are TGTGCCAGCAGTGCCCAATTCGTCGGGACAGGGAGGACCTACGAC.

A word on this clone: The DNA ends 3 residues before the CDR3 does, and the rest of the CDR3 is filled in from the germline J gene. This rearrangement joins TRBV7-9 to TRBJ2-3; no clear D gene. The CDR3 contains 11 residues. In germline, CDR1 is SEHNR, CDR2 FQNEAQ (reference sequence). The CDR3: CASSFQEAQYF. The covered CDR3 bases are TGTGCCAGCAGCTTCCAAGAGGCG.

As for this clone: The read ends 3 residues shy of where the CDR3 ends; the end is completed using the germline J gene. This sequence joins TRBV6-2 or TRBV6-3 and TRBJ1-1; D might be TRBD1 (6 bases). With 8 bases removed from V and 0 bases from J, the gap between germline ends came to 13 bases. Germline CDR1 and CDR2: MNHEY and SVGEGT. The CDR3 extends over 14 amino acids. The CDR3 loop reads CASYPGHLNTEAFF. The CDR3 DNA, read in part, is TGTGCCAGCTACCCGGGACACTTGAACACTGAA.

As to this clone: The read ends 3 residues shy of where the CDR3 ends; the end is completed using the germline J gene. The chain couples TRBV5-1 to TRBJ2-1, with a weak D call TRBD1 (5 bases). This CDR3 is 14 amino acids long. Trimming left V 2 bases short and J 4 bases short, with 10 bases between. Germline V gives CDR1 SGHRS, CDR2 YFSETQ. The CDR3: CASSFGQAYNEQFF. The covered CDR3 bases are TGCGCCAGCAGCTTCGGACAAGCTTACAATGAG.

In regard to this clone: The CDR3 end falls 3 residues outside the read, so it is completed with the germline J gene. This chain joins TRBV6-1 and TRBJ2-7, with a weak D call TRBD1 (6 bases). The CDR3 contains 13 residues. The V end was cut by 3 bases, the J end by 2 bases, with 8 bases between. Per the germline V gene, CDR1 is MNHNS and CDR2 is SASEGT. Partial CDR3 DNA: TGTGCCAGCAGTGACAGGGGAACCTACGAG. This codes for CASSDRGTYE. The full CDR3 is CASSDRGTYEQYF.

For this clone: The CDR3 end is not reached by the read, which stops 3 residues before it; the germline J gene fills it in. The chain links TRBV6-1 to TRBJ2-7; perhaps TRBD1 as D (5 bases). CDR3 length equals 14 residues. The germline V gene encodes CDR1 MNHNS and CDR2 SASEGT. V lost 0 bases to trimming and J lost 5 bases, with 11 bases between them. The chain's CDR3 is CASSEAGRMHEQYF. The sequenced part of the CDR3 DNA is TGTGCCAGCAGTGAAGCGGGGCGGATGCACGAG.